One sample yielded the 24 T cell receptor beta chains listed below, sequenced in a study of blood T cell repertoires in COVID-19. Libraries were prepared by immunoSEQ multiplex PCR; TCRdb keeps only in-frame clonotypes and omits some of them. The repertoire consists of around 250,000 clones, with around 84% occurring once and the leading ten covering 5.5% to 7.5%. Specimen: peripheral blood. The receptors here all came from a woman in her seventies with active or convalescent COVID-19.

The J gene is TRBJ1-2, the V gene TRBV4-1; perhaps TRBD1 as D (5 bases). Trimming removed 0 bases from V and 2 bases from J, with 7 bases in between. Looked up from germline, CDR1 is MGHRA and CDR2 is YSYEKL. This CDR3 contains 14 residues. CDR3 amino acids: CASSQDDRNYGYTF. Here the CDR3 DNA reads TGCGCCAGCAGCCAAGATGACAGAAACTATGGCTACACCTTC.

This clone was recorded only once. This rearrangement joins TRBV6-4 to TRBJ2-5; D unclear. This CDR3 contains 14 residues. Per the germline V gene, CDR1 is MRHNA and CDR2 is SNTAGT. Trimming took off 3 bases at V and 0 bases at J, with 8 bases between the two ends. The CDR3 bases are TGTGCCAGCAGTGAGATCAGGAACCAAGAGACCCAGTACTTC. Protein sequence: CASSEIRNQETQYF.

The CDR3 reads CASNLDTNNEQFF. CDR3 coding DNA: TGTGCCAGCAATTTGGACACCAACAATGAGCAGTTCTTC. The V call is TRBV6-5, the J call TRBJ2-1, with D perhaps TRBD1 (5 bases). The CDR3 extends over 13 amino acids. Trimming took 7 bases from V and 5 from J, leaving 12 bases between them. The germline gives CDR1 MNHEY, CDR2 SVGAGI.

The rearrangement uses TRBV4-2 and TRBJ1-5, with a possible D match to TRBD1 (6 bases). This CDR3 has 15 residues. The germline V and J ends were trimmed by 0 bases and 11 bases, with 17 bases remaining between them. Germline CDR1 and CDR2: LGHNA and YNFKEQ. The CDR3 sequence is CASSQDPGVPGAQHF. In nucleotides, the CDR3 is TGTGCCAGCAGCCAAGATCCCGGGGTCCCAGGGGCCCAGCATTTT.

This clone showed up just once. The chain employs TRBV6-1 and TRBJ2-6, with D perhaps TRBD2 (7 bases). Germline V gives CDR1 MNHNS, CDR2 SASEGT. The CDR3 sequence is 19 residues long. Trimming pared 6 bases from V and 2 bases from J, leaving 23 bases between. As DNA, the CDR3 is TGTGCCAGCAGCGAATCGTCTCCTGGGGGGGCCACTGGGGCCAACGTCCTGACTTTC. It encodes CASSESSPGGATGANVLTF.

The rearrangement uses TRBV7-3 and TRBJ2-5; 7 nucleotides line up with TRBD2. The CDR3 totals 15 residues. Germline trimming cut 6 bases from V and 0 bases from J; bases unmatched to any gene: 7. Germline V lookup: CDR1 SGHTA, CDR2 FQGTGA. CDR3 sequence reads: CASRYRGVYQETQYF. The CDR3 nucleotides are TGTGCCAGCAGGTACCGGGGGGTGTACCAAGAGACCCAGTACTTC.

The CDR3 DNA is TGTGCCAGTAAGCCAGCGACGAACTATGGCTACACCTTC. This gives the protein CASKPATNYGYTF. This chain connects TRBV19 to TRBJ1-2; D is uncertain. CDR3 length: 13 amino acids. The germline V gene encodes CDR1 LNHDA and CDR2 SQIVND (reference sequence). Trimming shortened V by 7 bases and J by 2 bases, and 11 bases separated the two germline ends.

This clone was seen only a few times. J is TRBJ2-3 and V is TRBV7-3; 11 nucleotides line up with TRBD2. J lost 1 base, V lost 5 bases, and 8 bases had no gene match. CDR1 SGHTA and CDR2 FQGTGA come from the germline V gene. This CDR3 region has 17 residues. CDR3 residues: CASSPDRSGGGTDTQYF. In nucleotides, the CDR3 is TGTGCCAGCAGCCCAGACCGTAGCGGGGGGGGCACAGATACGCAGTATTTT.

V and J are TRBV6-5 and TRBJ1-2; weak D call: TRBD1 (5 bases). Germline CDR1 and CDR2: MNHEY and SVGAGI. CDR3 length equals 12 residues. The V end was cut by 8 bases, the J end by 7 bases, with 14 bases between. CDR3 bases: TGTGCCAGCCACCGGCTGGGGGGTGGCTACACCTTC. Translating gives CASHRLGGGYTF.

This clone was recorded many times. Other DNA sequences in this specimen translate into the identical CDR3. The rearrangement uses TRBV6-5 and TRBJ1-4, with D maybe TRBD1 (6 bases). There are 13 residues in the CDR3. V lost 8 bases to trimming and J lost 5 bases, with 12 bases between them. Germline V CDR1 and CDR2: MNHEY, SVGAGI. The CDR3 nucleotides are TGTGCCAGCCGACGGGGGGGCAATGAAAAACTGTTTTTT. Protein: CASRRGGNEKLFF.

V is TRBV10-3 and J is TRBJ2-3; 10 nucleotides agree with TRBD2. This CDR3 region has 15 residues. V was pared by 8 bases and J by 3 bases, with 8 bases of the junction left unmatched. CDR1 is ENHRY and CDR2 is SYGVKD in the germline V gene. The CDR3 DNA is TGTGCCATCCGGGATTATAGCGGGGGGACAGATACGCAGTATTTT. This encodes CAIRDYSGGTDTQYF.

This chain links TRBV6-2 or TRBV6-3 with TRBJ2-1, with 15 bases fitting TRBD2. Germline lookup yields CDR1 MNHEY and CDR2 SVGEGT. The CDR3 totals 19 residues. J lost 7 bases, V lost 3 bases, and 13 bases had no gene match. CDR3 sequence: CASSYYGTSGGIGLNEQFF. The CDR3 nucleotides read TGTGCCAGCAGTTATTACGGGACTAGCGGGGGGATAGGGTTGAATGAGCAGTTCTTC.

The gene calls are TRBV7-6 and TRBJ2-7, with a weak D call TRBD1 (5 bases). V dropped 1 base and J dropped 0 bases, with 10 bases sitting between them. This CDR3 is 15 amino acids long. CDR1 and CDR2 (germline): SGHVS, FNYEAQ. The CDR3 loop is CASSLEPDSSYEQYF. In DNA form, the CDR3 reads TGTGCCAGCAGCTTAGAGCCCGACAGCTCCTACGAGCAGTACTTC. Looking up the rest from reference TRBV7-6 and TRBJ2-7 gives the full variable domain: GAGVSQSPRYKVTKRGQDVALRCDPISGHVSLYWYRQALGQGPEFLTYFNYEAQQDKSGLPNDRFSAERPEGSISTLTIQRTEQRDSAMYRCASSLEPDSSYEQYFGPGTRLTVT.

The V call is TRBV5-5, the J call TRBJ2-3; unclear D gene. Trimming left V 3 bases short and J 6 bases short, with 17 bases between. Germline V lookup: CDR1 SGHKS, CDR2 YYEKEE (reference sequence). The CDR3 spans 15 residues. CDR3 residues: CASSSSLVRSDTQYF. The CDR3 DNA sequence: TGTGCCAGCAGCTCGAGCTTGGTTCGGTCGGATACGCAGTATTTT.

V and J are TRBV9 and TRBJ1-1, with D tentatively TRBD1 (5 bases). Germline V gives CDR1 SGDLS, CDR2 YYNGEE. The CDR3 covers 15 residues. The V end was cut by 0 bases, the J end by 4 bases, with 13 bases between. The CDR3 reads CASSVEAGQGTEAFF. The CDR3, as DNA: TGTGCCAGCAGCGTAGAGGCAGGGCAGGGCACTGAAGCTTTCTTT.

V and J are TRBV6-5 and TRBJ2-1; 7 bases agree with TRBD2. In germline, CDR1 is MNHEY, CDR2 SVGAGI. The CDR3 spans 13 residues. V lost 2 bases and J lost 9; bases outside the gene matches: 4. The CDR3 spells CASSYERGLEQFF. Here the CDR3 DNA reads TGTGCCAGCAGTTACGAGCGGGGTCTTGAGCAGTTCTTC.

The gene calls are TRBV10-3 and TRBJ1-6; 7 nucleotides line up with TRBD1. This CDR3 region has 15 residues. The germline gives CDR1 ENHRY, CDR2 SYGVKD. J gave up 10 bases and V 6 bases, and 12 bases lay outside the gene matches. The CDR3 sequence: CAIRDPRDSYSPLHF. The CDR3 DNA reads TGTGCCATCAGGGACCCCCGGGACAGTTACTCACCCCTCCACTTT.

J is TRBJ1-6 and V is TRBV28; the D is unclear. In germline, CDR1 is MDHEN, CDR2 SYDVKM. The CDR3 runs 15 residues. Trimming removed 7 bases at V and 7 bases at J, with 17 bases between. The CDR3 DNA reads TGTGCCAGCACCCCGCCGTCGGGGTGGAATTCACCCCTCCACTTT. The encoded protein is CASTPPSGWNSPLHF.

This sequence joins TRBV4-3 and TRBJ1-4, with 7 positions matching TRBD1. CDR3 length: 15 residues. CDR1 is LGHNA and CDR2 is YSLEER in the germline V gene. V lost 0 bases, J lost 8 bases, and 6 bases stayed unmatched. The CDR3 DNA follows: TGCGCCAGCAGCCAAGATTACAGGGGAGTAGAAAAACTGTTTTTT. Translating it yields CASSQDYRGVEKLFF.

J is TRBJ1-1 and V is TRBV2, with TRBD1 as a possible D gene (5 bases). This CDR3 is 15 amino acids long. V was cut by 7 bases and J by 10 bases, with 25 bases left in between. Germline assignment: CDR1 SNHLY and CDR2 FYNNEI. The CDR3 here is CASIPGRTDNRGAFF. CDR3 sequence (DNA): TGTGCCAGCATCCCCGGGAGGACCGACAATAGGGGAGCTTTCTTT.

This clone was seen more than once but under ten times. This sequence joins TRBV6-5 and TRBJ2-1; 8 bases agree with TRBD2. The CDR3 is 15 amino acids. V shed 6 bases and J 6 bases; nucleotides not matched to a gene: 10. In germline, CDR1 is MNHEY, CDR2 SVGAGI. Here the CDR3 DNA reads TGTGCCAGCAGCCTCGGGACTAGATATGGCAATGAGCAGTTCTTC. It translates to CASSLGTRYGNEQFF.

The CDR3 DNA follows: TGTGCCAGCAGCTTAGATGCAGGGGCCACCCAGTACTTC. This encodes CASSLDAGATQYF. J is TRBJ2-5 and V is TRBV11-3, with a tentative D call TRBD1 (6 bases). The CDR3 extends over 13 amino acids. V was pared by 0 bases and J by 8 bases, with 10 bases between. The germline V gene has CDR1 SGHNT and CDR2 YENEEA.

This clone appeared a few times. The chain has TRBV9 and TRBJ2-7, with D tentatively TRBD2 (5 bases). The CDR3 loop spans 15 amino acids. The germline V gene encodes CDR1 SGDLS and CDR2 YYNGEE. V lost 4 bases to trimming and J lost 2 bases, with 16 bases between them. CDR3 in DNA: TGTGCCAGCAGCATCACCGAGGGAGCAGCCTACGAGCAGTACTTC. Amino acid sequence: CASSITEGAAYEQYF.

The chain uses TRBV4-1 and TRBJ2-7; tentatively, D is TRBD2 (6 bases). The CDR3 covers 15 residues. Looked up from germline, CDR1 is MGHRA and CDR2 is YSYEKL. Trimming left V 8 bases short and J 0 bases short, with 17 bases between. Here the CDR3 DNA reads TGCGCCAGCGCCGACAGTGGGGGAGGCTCCTACGAGCAGTACTTC. Translating gives CASADSGGGSYEQYF.